This entry lists 21 T cell receptor beta chains sequenced from one sample in a study of cytomegalovirus exposure and HLA in healthy donors. The PCR employed 60 Vbeta primers together with 13 Jbeta primers. The assay was immunoSEQ multiplex PCR, and TCRdb's table has in-frame clones only and misses some. Among about 170,000 clones listed, 70% to 90% were seen once. Sequenced: PBMCs. These TCRs come from a woman between 18 and 30 years old in good health and CMV-seronegative.

The gene calls are TRBV9 and TRBJ1-2; D is possibly TRBD1 (6 bases). Germline V gives CDR1 SGDLS, CDR2 YYNGEE. V gave up 4 bases and J gave up 4 bases, with 11 bases separating them. The length of the CDR3 is 13 residues. Written as DNA, the CDR3 is TGTGCCAGCAGCACCGGGACACCCTATGGCTACACCTTC. This gives the protein CASSTGTPYGYTF.

This clone was counted a few times. The chain recombines TRBV6-5 with TRBJ1-5; tentatively, D is TRBD1 (6 bases). Germline lookup yields CDR1 MNHEY and CDR2 SVGAGI. Deletions cut 4 bases from V and 3 bases from J, with 10 bases between. The CDR3 runs to 14 residues. CDR3 bases: TGTGCCAGCAGTTTAGGACAGTACAATCAGCCCCAGCATTTT. This codes for CASSLGQYNQPQHF.

The chain uses TRBV6-6 and TRBJ1-6, with 8 bases matching TRBD1. J lost 0 bases, V lost 7 bases, and 5 bases had no gene match. Germline CDR1 and CDR2: MNHNY and SVGAGI (reference sequence). This CDR3 is built from 16 residues. CDR3 sequence: CASTKTGGSYNSPLHF. CDR3 sequence (DNA): TGTGCCAGCACCAAAACAGGGGGCTCCTATAATTCACCCCTCCACTTT.

The V call is TRBV6-1, the J call TRBJ1-4, with 9 bases fitting TRBD1. V shed 8 bases and J 6 bases; nucleotides not matched to a gene: 7. Germline V lookup: CDR1 MNHNS, CDR2 SASEGT. The CDR3 totals 14 residues. This CDR3 reads CASFYGTGYEKLFF. The CDR3 nucleotides are TGTGCCAGCTTTTACGGGACAGGGTATGAAAAACTGTTTTTT.

This clone was counted only a few times. V usage is TRBV6-4 and J usage is TRBJ2-1; TRBD2 might be the D (6 bases). This CDR3 comprises 14 residues. The germline V gene encodes CDR1 MRHNA and CDR2 SNTAGT. V was shortened by 10 bases and J by 5 bases, with 18 bases between the two germline ends. The CDR3 DNA sequence: TGTGCCACCGCATTGGGGACGGGGGACAATGAGCAGTTCTTC. Amino acids: CATALGTGDNEQFF.

On this clone itself: Compared with germline, one end of the junction differs, possibly owing to a read error. The chain uses TRBV7-9 and TRBJ2-2, with 9 bases matching TRBD1. CDR1 is SEHNR and CDR2 is FQNEAQ in the germline V gene (reference sequence). CDR3 length equals 16 residues. The CDR3 DNA follows: TGTTCCAGCAGCTTAGTGGACAGGGGAGTGACCGGGGAGCTGTTTTTT. Translating gives CSSSLVDRGVTGELFF.

The chain joins TRBV7-9 to TRBJ2-5; TRBD2 matches at 9 bases. Germline V gene data show CDR1 as SEHNR and CDR2 as FQNEAQ (reference sequence). With 1 base clipped from V and 10 bases from J, the junction kept 7 bases outside the gene matches. This CDR3 spans 14 amino acids. Here the CDR3 reads CASSLDQQREDQYF. In DNA form, the CDR3 reads TGTGCCAGCAGCTTAGACCAACAGCGGGAGGACCAGTACTTC.

The CDR3: CASRQGGSGNTIYF. For the CDR3, the DNA is TGTGCCAGCAGACAGGGGGGCTCTGGAAACACCATATATTTT. The rearrangement joins TRBV6-5 to TRBJ1-3; TRBD1 agrees at 8 bases. The V gene's germline CDR1 is MNHEY and CDR2 SVGAGI. The ends lost 6 bases at V and 0 bases at J; junction bases unmatched: 1. The CDR3 is 14 residues long.

V is TRBV5-1 and J is TRBJ1-4; the match to TRBD1 covers 7 bases. Losses at the gene ends were 3 bases for V and 5 bases for J; bases not matched to a gene: 4. This CDR3 spans 14 amino acids. CDR1 and CDR2 (germline): SGHRS, YFSETQ. The DNA of the CDR3 is TGCGCCAGCAGCTCGGGACAGCTCAATGAAAAACTGTTTTTT. As protein: CASSSGQLNEKLFF.

The gene calls are TRBV5-1 and TRBJ2-5; D gene unclear. Germline-derived CDR1 and CDR2 are SGHRS and YFSETQ. The CDR3 consists of 16 residues. V shed 5 bases and J shed 1 base, with 18 bases lying between them. DNA of the CDR3: TGCGCCAGCAGATTCCAGCCAGGTCCTCGCCAAGAGACCCAGTACTTC. It codes for CASRFQPGPRQETQYF.

This rearrangement joins TRBV4-1 to TRBJ2-3; 11 bases fit TRBD2. CDR3 length: 17 amino acids. Germline-derived CDR1 and CDR2 are MGHRA and YSYEKL. V trimming: 4 bases; J trimming: 4 bases; junction bases outside the gene matches: 10. The CDR3 bases are TGCGCCAGCAGCCCGGGGACTAGCGGAGGGATCGCAGATACGCAGTATTTT. Its translation is CASSPGTSGGIADTQYF.

The chain joins TRBV15 to TRBJ2-7, with 7 positions matching TRBD1. Germline-derived CDR1 and CDR2 are LNHNV and YYDKDF (reference sequence). The CDR3 sequence is 16 residues long. V shed 2 bases and J 4 bases; nucleotides not matched to a gene: 11. The CDR3 protein is CATSRPPATGVYEQYF. CDR3 coding DNA: TGTGCCACCAGCAGACCCCCCGCAACAGGGGTATACGAGCAGTACTTC. Combining the CDR3 with reference TRBV15 and TRBJ2-7 gives the whole variable domain DAMVIQNPRYQVTQFGKPVTLSCSQTLNHNVMYWYQQKSSQAPKLLFHYYDKDFNNEADTPDNFQSRRPNTSFCFLDIRSPGLGDTAMYLCATSRPPATGVYEQYFGPGTRLTVT.

This clone was counted between two and nine times. The rearrangement links TRBV7-2 to TRBJ2-3; the match to TRBD1 covers 9 bases. The CDR3 loop spans 14 amino acids. V was clipped by 5 bases and J by 5 bases; unmatched bases: 5. The germline V gene encodes CDR1 SGHTA and CDR2 FQGNSA. The CDR3 is CASSKTGGRDTQYF. The CDR3 DNA follows: TGTGCCAGCAGCAAGACAGGGGGAAGAGATACGCAGTATTTT.

The V and J genes are TRBV2 and TRBJ2-7; 7 bases are shared with TRBD1. V shed 8 bases, J shed 1 base, and the junction held 5 bases outside the gene matches. There are 13 residues in the CDR3. Germline V gene data show CDR1 as SNHLY and CDR2 as FYNNEI. Here the CDR3 reads CASGMDRSYEQYF. CDR3 DNA: TGTGCCAGCGGCATGGACAGGTCCTACGAGCAGTACTTC. The whole variable domain, remainder taken from reference TRBV2 and TRBJ2-7, is EPEVTQTPSHQVTQMGQEVILRCVPISNHLYFYWYRQILGQKVEFLVSFYNNEISEKSEIFDDQFSVERPDGSNFTLKIRSTKLEDSAMYFCASGMDRSYEQYFGPGTRLTVT.

This clone occurred a few times. This chain joins TRBV27 and TRBJ1-3; perhaps TRBD1 as D (5 bases). V was pared by 2 bases and J by 0 bases, with 14 bases between. CDR1 and CDR2 from the germline V gene are MNHEY and SMNVEV (reference sequence). There are 17 residues in the CDR3. CDR3 in DNA: TGTGCCAGCAGTTTAGGGGGAGGGCCCCACTCTGGAAACACCATATATTTT. It encodes CASSLGGGPHSGNTIYF.

The rearrangement uses TRBV19 and TRBJ2-7, with TRBD1 as a possible D gene (5 bases). This CDR3 has 14 amino acids. V gave up 6 bases and J gave up 0 bases, with 12 bases separating them. Per the germline V gene, CDR1 is LNHDA and CDR2 is SQIVND (reference sequence). The CDR3 sequence is CASSLERGSYEQYF. DNA of the CDR3: TGTGCCAGTAGCCTCGAAAGGGGCTCCTACGAGCAGTACTTC.

A single count supports this clone. This sequence joins TRBV7-2 and TRBJ2-3; 8 bases align to TRBD2. Trimming at V came to 4 bases and at J to 1 base, leaving 4 bases not matched to a gene. CDR1 and CDR2 (germline): SGHTA, FQGNSA. The CDR3 covers 15 residues. The CDR3 bases are TGTGCCAGCAGCTCCCAGACTAGCGGCACAGATACGCAGTATTTT. The encoded protein is CASSSQTSGTDTQYF.

The J gene is TRBJ2-6, the V gene TRBV19; D gene unclear. Germline CDR1 is LNHDA and CDR2 is SQIVND (reference sequence). The V gene lost 4 bases and the J gene lost 0 bases, with 13 bases spanning the gap. CDR3 length: 17 residues. CDR3 sequence (DNA): TGTGCCAGTAGTAATAGAATGCGGAGCTCTGGGGCCAACGTCCTGACTTTC. Translated: CASSNRMRSSGANVLTF.

The chain employs TRBV29-1 and TRBJ2-2, with a possible D match to TRBD1 (6 bases). The CDR3 spans 15 residues. Germline V CDR1 and CDR2: SQVTM, ANQGSEA. The CDR3: CSARQGPSNTGELFF. The CDR3 coding sequence is TGCTCCGCGAGGCAGGGGCCTTCCAACACCGGGGAGCTGTTTTTT.

The chain has TRBV13 and TRBJ2-1; 14 bases map to TRBD2. Losses at the gene ends were 5 bases for V and 10 bases for J; bases not matched to a gene: 10. The germline gives CDR1 PRHDT, CDR2 FYEKMQ (reference sequence). The CDR3 extends over 16 amino acids. CDR3 DNA: TGTGCCAGCAGCGGCCCGGGACTAGCGGGAGTGAGAGAGCAGTTCTTC. Amino acid sequence: CASSGPGLAGVREQFF.

This clone was detected once. CDR3 loop: CSAERGTEAFF. CDR3 sequence (DNA): TGCAGTGCCGAAAGGGGCACTGAAGCTTTCTTT. The chain has TRBV20-1 and TRBJ1-1, with D possibly TRBD1 on 5 matching bases. From germline, CDR1 is DFQATT and CDR2 SNEGSKA (reference sequence). V lost 6 bases and J 4 bases, leaving 9 bases between the germline ends. The CDR3 length is 11 residues.